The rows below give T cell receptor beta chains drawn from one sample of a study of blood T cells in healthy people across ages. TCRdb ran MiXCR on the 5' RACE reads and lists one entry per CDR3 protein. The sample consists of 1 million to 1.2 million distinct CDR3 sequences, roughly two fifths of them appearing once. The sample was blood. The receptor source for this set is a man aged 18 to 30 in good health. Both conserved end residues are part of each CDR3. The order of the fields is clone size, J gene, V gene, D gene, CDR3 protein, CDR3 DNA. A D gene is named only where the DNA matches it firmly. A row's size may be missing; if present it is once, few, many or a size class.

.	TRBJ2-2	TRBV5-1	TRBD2	CASSLFAGDTGELFF	TGCGCCAGCAGCTTGTTTGCGGGGGACACCGGGGAGCTGTTTTTT
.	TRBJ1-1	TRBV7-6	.	CASSPPGQPNTEAFF	TGTGCCAGCAGCCCTCCAGGACAGCCGAACACTGAAGCTTTCTTT
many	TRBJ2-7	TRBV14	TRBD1	CASSQEDRGIYEQYF	TGTGCCAGCAGCCAAGAAGACAGGGGGATATACGAGCAGTACTTC
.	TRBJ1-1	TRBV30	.	CAWSEGDDTEAFF	TGTGCCTGGAGTGAAGGGGATGACACTGAAGCTTTCTTT
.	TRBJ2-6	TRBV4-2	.	CASSQVGHSGANVLTF	TGTGCCAGCAGCCAAGTTGGGCACTCTGGGGCCAACGTCCTGACTTTC
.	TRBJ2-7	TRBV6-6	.	CASSYSDIVGEQYF	TGTGCCAGCAGTTACTCAGACATTGTGGGAGAGCAGTACTTC
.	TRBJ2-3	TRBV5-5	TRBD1	CASSLIGDRATDTQYF	TGTGCCAGCAGCTTGATTGGGGACAGGGCCACAGATACGCAGTATTTT
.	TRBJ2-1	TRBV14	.	CASSQALWDGDYNEQFF	TGTGCCAGCAGCCAAGCTCTATGGGACGGAGACTACAATGAGCAGTTCTTC
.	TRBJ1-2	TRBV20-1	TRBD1	CSGGTGGYGYTF	TGCAGCGGAGGGACAGGGGGATATGGCTACACCTTC
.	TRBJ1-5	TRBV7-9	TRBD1	CASSLDRGVSNQPQHF	TGCGCCAGCAGCCTCGACAGGGGGGTCAGCAATCAGCCCCAGCATTTT
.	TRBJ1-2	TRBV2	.	CASSDDRQGYTF	TGTGCCAGCAGTGATGACAGACAGGGCTACACCTTC
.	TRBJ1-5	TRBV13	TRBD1	CASSLGTGENRPQHF	TGTGCCAGCAGCTTAGGAACAGGGGAGAATCGGCCCCAGCATTTT
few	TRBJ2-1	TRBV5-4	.	CASSLGGQELSYNEQFF	TGTGCCAGCAGCTTGGGCGGCCAGGAACTCTCCTACAATGAGCAGTTCTTC
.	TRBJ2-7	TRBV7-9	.	CASSLYHGTYEQYF	TGTGCCAGCAGCTTATATCACGGTACCTACGAGCAGTACTTC
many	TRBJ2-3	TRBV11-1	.	CASSFPGITDTQYF	TGTGCCAGCAGCTTTCCGGGAATCACAGATACGCAGTATTTT
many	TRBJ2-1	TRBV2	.	CASSDWASIKRSYNEQFF	TGTGCCAGCAGTGATTGGGCATCGATAAAACGCTCCTACAATGAGCAGTTCTTC
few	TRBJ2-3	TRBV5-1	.	CASMEQGSGGTQYF	TGCGCCAGCATGGAACAGGGTTCCGGAGGTACGCAGTATTTT
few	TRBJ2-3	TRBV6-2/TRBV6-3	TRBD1	CASTPGQELDTQYF	TGTGCCAGCACCCCGGGACAGGAATTGGATACGCAGTATTTT
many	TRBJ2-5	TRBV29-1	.	CSVESEMGVYEQYF	TGCAGCGTTGAATCTGAAATGGGCGTCTATGAGCAGTACTTC
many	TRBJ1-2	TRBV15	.	CATSRADTGRFRVYTF	TGTGCCACCAGCAGAGCGGATACAGGGAGATTTCGTGTCTACACCTTC
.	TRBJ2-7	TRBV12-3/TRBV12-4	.	CASSSFISVEQYF	TGTGCCAGCAGTTCGTTTATTTCAGTCGAGCAGTACTTC
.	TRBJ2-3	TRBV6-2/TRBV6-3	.	CASSYSRGDPDTQYF	TGTGCCAGCAGTTACTCGAGAGGGGATCCAGATACGCAGTATTTT
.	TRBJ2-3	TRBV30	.	CAWRSGGTQYF	TGTGCCTGGAGGTCCGGCGGTACGCAGTATTTT
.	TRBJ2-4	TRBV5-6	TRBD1	CASSGPGGSQYF	TGTGCCAGCAGCGGGCCAGGGGGCAGTCAGTACTTC
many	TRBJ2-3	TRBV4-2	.	CASSQVAGNTDTQYF	TGTGCCAGCAGCCAAGTGGCGGGGAACACAGATACGCAGTATTTT
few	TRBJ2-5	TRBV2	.	CASSEARDSYQETQYF	TGTGCCAGCAGTGAAGCGCGTGACTCGTACCAAGAGACCCAGTACTTC
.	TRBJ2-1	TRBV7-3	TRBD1	CASSTLETGDNEQFF	TGTGCCAGCAGCACTCTCGAGACAGGGGACAATGAGCAGTTCTTC